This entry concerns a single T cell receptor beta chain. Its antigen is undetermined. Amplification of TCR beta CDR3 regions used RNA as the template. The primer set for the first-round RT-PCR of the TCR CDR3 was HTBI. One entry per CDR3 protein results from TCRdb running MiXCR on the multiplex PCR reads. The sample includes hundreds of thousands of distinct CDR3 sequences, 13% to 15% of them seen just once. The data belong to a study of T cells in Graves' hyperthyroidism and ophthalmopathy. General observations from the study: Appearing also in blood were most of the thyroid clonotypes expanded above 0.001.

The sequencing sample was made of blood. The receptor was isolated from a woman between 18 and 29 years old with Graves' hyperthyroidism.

This CDR3 is CSVSRDRGYTF. CDR3 coding DNA: TGCAGCGTTTCCAGGGATCGTGGCTACACCTTC. The rearrangement uses TRBV29-1 and TRBJ1-2, with TRBD1 as a possible D gene (5 bases). Trimming left V 5 bases short and J 7 bases short, with 11 bases between. Germline V gene sequence: CDR1 SQVTM, CDR2 ANQGSEA. The CDR3 contains 11 residues. The variable domain in full, with the rest retrieved from reference TRBV29-1 and TRBJ1-2, is SAVISQKPSRDICQRGTSLTIQCQVDSQVTMMFWYRQQPGQSLTLIATANQGSEATYESGFVIDKFPISRPNLTFSTLTVSNMSPEDSSIYLCSVSRDRGYTFGSGTRLTVV.